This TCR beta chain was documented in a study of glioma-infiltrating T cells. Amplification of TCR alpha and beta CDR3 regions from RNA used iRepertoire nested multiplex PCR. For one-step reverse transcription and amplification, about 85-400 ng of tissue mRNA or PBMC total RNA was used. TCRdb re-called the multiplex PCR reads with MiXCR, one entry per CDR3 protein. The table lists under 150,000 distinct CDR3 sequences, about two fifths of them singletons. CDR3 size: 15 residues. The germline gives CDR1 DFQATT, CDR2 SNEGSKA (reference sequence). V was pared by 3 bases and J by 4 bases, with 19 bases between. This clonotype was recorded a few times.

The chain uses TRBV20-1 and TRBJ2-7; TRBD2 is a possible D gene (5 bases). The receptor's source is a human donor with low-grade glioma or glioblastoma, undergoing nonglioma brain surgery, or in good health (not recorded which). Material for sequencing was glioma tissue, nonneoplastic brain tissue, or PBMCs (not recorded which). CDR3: CSASGLIHGEYEQYF. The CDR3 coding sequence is TGCAGTGCTAGCGGGTTGATTCATGGGGAGTACGAGCAGTACTTC.